This T cell receptor (beta chain) derives from a study of cytomegalovirus exposure and HLA in healthy donors. On this clone: Its antigen is not known.

Per germline, CDR1 MNHNS and CDR2 SASEGT. This CDR3 comprises 14 residues. V was pared by 8 bases and J by 1 base, with 13 bases between. Broader study findings: CMV serostatus was the only immune exposure information that was available.

The PCR employed 60 Vbeta primers together with 13 Jbeta primers. Measured with immunoSEQ multiplex PCR; TCRdb has only the in-frame clones, and not every one. The table has some 160,000 clones, about 78% seen once. Sequenced sample: PBMCs. The chain uses TRBV6-1 and TRBJ2-3; a possible D gene is TRBD1 (5 bases). The sequence was obtained from a man in his 60s in good health and CMV-seronegative. CDR3 sequence: CASEAGIGTDTQYF. In DNA form, the CDR3 reads TGTGCCAGCGAGGCAGGGATAGGCACAGATACGCAGTATTTT.